The clone carrying this T cell receptor beta chain was observed many times. Its antigen is still unknown. 5'-RACE, quantitative and with molecular barcodes, yielded the TCR beta libraries. TCRdb independently ran MiXCR on the 5' RACE reads; one entry per CDR3 protein. Of 200,000 to 300,000 distinct CDR3 sequences listed, approximately 9% are singletons. The record originates from a study of CD8 T cells in ankylosing spondylitis. Broader study findings: For ankylosing spondylitis blood, a TCR beta motif of several highly homologous variants appeared characteristic. Relatively rare in peripheral blood, disease-linked clones were also CD8+. The clones that were linked to disease were reported to be significantly enriched in matched synovial fluid samples from ankylosing spondylitis patients.

The receptor was derived from a male donor with ankylosing spondylitis or in good health (not recorded which). The specimen was blood, either unsorted or a sorted T cell fraction (not recorded which).

The CDR3 loop is CASSQEESGYGETQYF. The CDR3 region has the DNA TGCGCCAGCAGCCAAGAAGAATCCGGATACGGGGAGACCCAGTACTTC. The chain recombines TRBV4-1 with TRBJ2-5; D uncertain. Germline values: CDR1 MGHRA, CDR2 YSYEKL. V was cut by 0 bases and J by 5 bases, with 16 bases left in between. This CDR3 is built from 16 residues.